Listed below are T cell receptor beta chains from one sample, sequenced in a study of vaccination and CD4 T cells after COVID-19. TCRdb re-analysed the PCR reads in MiXCR, keeping a single row per CDR3 protein. The sample includes around 15,000 distinct CDR3 sequences, about 56% of them seen just once. For these receptors, no antigen is known. Source: CD4+ T cells from blood, cultured in vitro, taken before SARS-CoV-2 vaccination. Receptor source: a human donor who had recovered from COVID-19. The CDR3 runs from the conserved cysteine through the conserved F or W. D genes are given only for firm matches. Clone size appears in some rows only: once, few, many, or a class for an expanded clone.

d_call j_call clone_size v_call cdr3_nt cdr3_aa
TRBD1 TRBJ1-5 NA TRBV27 TGTGCCAGCAGTCTAAACAGGGGTAGCCAGCCCCAGCATTTT CASSLNRGSQPQHF
NA TRBJ1-6 NA TRBV25-1 TGTGCCAGCAGTGGTGCCCGGGGAACTGGTCCCCTCCACTTT CASSGARGTGPLHF
NA TRBJ2-5 NA TRBV7-9 TGTGCCAGCAGCTCTCGACCGACTAGTCTGAAGGAGACCCAGTACTTC CASSSRPTSLKETQYF
NA TRBJ1-5 few TRBV6-5 TGTGCCAGCAGTTATTCTTCATATCGGTTCCCTAATCAGCCCCAGCATTTT CASSYSSYRFPNQPQHF
NA TRBJ1-1 once TRBV27 TGCGCCAGCAGTTTAGGATGGGGCCTGGCACCTGAAGCTTTCTTT CASSLGWGLAPEAFF
TRBD2 TRBJ2-3 few TRBV19 TGTGCCAGTAGTATAGAAGGGGTAGAACTAGCGGGAGGGCCGAATACGCAGTATTTT CASSIEGVELAGGPNTQYF
NA TRBJ2-5 NA TRBV27 TGTGCCAGCAGTTTAACAGATACCGGGTCCCAGTACTTC CASSLTDTGSQYF
TRBD1 TRBJ2-4 few TRBV28 TGTGCCAGCGCGGACAGGGGTATGGGAAACATTCAGTACTTC CASADRGMGNIQYF
TRBD1 TRBJ1-6 few TRBV2 TGTGCCAGCATCTCGGACAGGGGTAGAAATTCACCCCTCCACTTT CASISDRGRNSPLHF
NA TRBJ2-6 NA TRBV6-5 TGTGCCAGCAGTTACCCGTCTGGGGCCAACGTCCTGACTTTC CASSYPSGANVLTF
NA TRBJ2-2 NA TRBV6-1 TGTGCCAGCAGTGAAGGAAGCGGACCTACCGGGGAGCTGTTTTTT CASSEGSGPTGELFF
NA TRBJ1-2 NA TRBV5-4 TGTGCCAGCAGTTTGACGGTAAACTATGGCTACACCTTC CASSLTVNYGYTF
NA TRBJ1-1 NA TRBV6-5 TGTGCCAGCAGTTACTCGCCGGTGAACACTGAAGCTTTCTTT CASSYSPVNTEAFF
TRBD1 TRBJ1-6 NA TRBV7-9 TGTGCCAGCAGCTGGGGGACAGGCGATTCACCCCTCCACTTT CASSWGTGDSPLHF
TRBD1 TRBJ1-1 NA TRBV19 TGTGCCAGTACTGAGACCCGGGACAGGGGAGGTACTGAAGCTTTCTTT CASTETRDRGGTEAFF
NA TRBJ1-5 NA TRBV6-2/TRBV6-3 TGTGCCAGCAGTTACCGGTTGACCGGCTCGATCGGCAATCAGCCCCAGCATTTT CASSYRLTGSIGNQPQHF
NA TRBJ1-2 NA TRBV7-9 TGTGCCAGCACATCTCTAGTATTAGGCTATGGCTACACCTTC CASTSLVLGYGYTF
NA TRBJ2-4 NA TRBV2 TGTGCCAGCAGGGGGGGGGGCGGGCACCCTTACTTC CASRGGGGHPYF
TRBD1 TRBJ2-3 NA TRBV7-7 TGTGCCAGCAGCTTAGGAGCAGGGGGCTCAGATACGCAGTATTTT CASSLGAGGSDTQYF
TRBD1 TRBJ1-1 few TRBV7-2 TGTGCCAGCAGCGTACGACAGGGGGGCGCTGAAGCTTTCTTT CASSVRQGGAEAFF
TRBD1 TRBJ1-1 NA TRBV28 TGTGCCAGCAGTTTAACAGGGGCTGAAGCTTTCTTT CASSLTGAEAFF
NA TRBJ2-1 few TRBV20-1 TGCAGTGCTAGAGATAGGAGGGTAGCGGCCTACAATGAGCAGTTCTTC CSARDRRVAAYNEQFF